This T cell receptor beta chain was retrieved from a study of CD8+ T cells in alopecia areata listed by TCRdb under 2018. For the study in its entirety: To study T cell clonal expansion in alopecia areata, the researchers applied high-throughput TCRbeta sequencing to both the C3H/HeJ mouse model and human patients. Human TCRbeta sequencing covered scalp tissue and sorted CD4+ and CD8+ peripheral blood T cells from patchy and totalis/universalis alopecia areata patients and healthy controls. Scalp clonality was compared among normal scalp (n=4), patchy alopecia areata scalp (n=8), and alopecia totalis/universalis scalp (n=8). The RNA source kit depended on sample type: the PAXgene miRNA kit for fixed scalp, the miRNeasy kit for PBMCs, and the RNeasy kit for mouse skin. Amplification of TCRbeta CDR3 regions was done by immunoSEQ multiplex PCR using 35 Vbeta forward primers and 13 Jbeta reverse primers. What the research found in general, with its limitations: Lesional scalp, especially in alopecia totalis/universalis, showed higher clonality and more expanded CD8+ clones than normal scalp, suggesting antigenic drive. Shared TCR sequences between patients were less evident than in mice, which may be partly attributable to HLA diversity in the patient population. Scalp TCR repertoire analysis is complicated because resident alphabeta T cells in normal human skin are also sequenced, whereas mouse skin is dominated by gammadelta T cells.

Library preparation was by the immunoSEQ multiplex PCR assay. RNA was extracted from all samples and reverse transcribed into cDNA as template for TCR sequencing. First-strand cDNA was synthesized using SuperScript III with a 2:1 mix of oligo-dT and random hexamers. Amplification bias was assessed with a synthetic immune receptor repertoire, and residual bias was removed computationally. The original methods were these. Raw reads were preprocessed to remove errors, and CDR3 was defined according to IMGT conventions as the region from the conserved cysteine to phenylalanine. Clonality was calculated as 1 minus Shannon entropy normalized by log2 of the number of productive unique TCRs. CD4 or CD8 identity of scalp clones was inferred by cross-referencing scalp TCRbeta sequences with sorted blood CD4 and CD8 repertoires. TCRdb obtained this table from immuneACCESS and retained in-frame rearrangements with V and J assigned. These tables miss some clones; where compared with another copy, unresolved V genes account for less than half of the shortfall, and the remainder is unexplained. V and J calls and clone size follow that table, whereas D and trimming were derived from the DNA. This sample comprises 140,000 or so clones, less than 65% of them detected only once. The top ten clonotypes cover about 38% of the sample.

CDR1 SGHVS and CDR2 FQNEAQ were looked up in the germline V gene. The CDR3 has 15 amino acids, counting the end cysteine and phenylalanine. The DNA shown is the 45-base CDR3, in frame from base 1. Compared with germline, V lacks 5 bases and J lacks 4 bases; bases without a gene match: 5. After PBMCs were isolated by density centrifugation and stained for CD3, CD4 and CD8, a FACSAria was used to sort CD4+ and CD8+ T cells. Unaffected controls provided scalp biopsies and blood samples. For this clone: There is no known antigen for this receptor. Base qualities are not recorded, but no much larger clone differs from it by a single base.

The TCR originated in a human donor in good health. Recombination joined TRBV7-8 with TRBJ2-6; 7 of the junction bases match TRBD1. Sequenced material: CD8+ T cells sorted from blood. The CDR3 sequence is CASSVDRAGANVLTF. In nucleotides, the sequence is TGTGCCAGCAGCGTAGACAGGGCCGGGGCCAACGTCCTGACTTTC.